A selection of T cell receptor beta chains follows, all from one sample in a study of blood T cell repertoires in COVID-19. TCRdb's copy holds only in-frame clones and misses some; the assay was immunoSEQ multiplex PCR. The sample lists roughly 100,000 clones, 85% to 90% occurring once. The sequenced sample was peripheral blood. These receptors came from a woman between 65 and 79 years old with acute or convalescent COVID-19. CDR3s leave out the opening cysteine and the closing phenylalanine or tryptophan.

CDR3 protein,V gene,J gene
ASSRPAGPGTDTQY,TRBV3-1/TRBV3-2,TRBJ2-3
ASSFSTTGGNTEAF,TRBV7-9,TRBJ1-1
ASSQDGTSGRATDTQY,TRBV3-1/TRBV3-2,TRBJ2-3
ASSVSTDYGYT,TRBV2,TRBJ1-2
ASGGSSYNSPLH,TRBV2,TRBJ1-6
ASSYGGQGTYEQY,TRBV6-5,TRBJ2-7
ASSQEAPNSPLH,TRBV3-1/TRBV3-2,TRBJ1-6
ASSLVSGANEQF,TRBV13,TRBJ2-1
ASSPNRGNNEQF,TRBV5-1,TRBJ2-1
ASSPYRDSNQPQH,TRBV18,TRBJ1-5
ASSWDRNIQY,TRBV2,TRBJ2-4
ASSEGGRDYGYT,TRBV6-1,TRBJ1-2
ASSFQGGGNTIY,TRBV5-1,TRBJ1-3
ASSLGTRAGGNTIY,TRBV5-4,TRBJ1-3
ASSLQQGFPNTEAF,TRBV5-1,TRBJ1-1
SVQQGLNTEAF,TRBV29-1,TRBJ1-1
ATRGGSYNSPLH,TRBV27,TRBJ1-6
ASSRIPDTEAF,TRBV5-4,TRBJ1-1
SARMASGRTYNEQF,TRBV29-1,TRBJ2-1
ASSFLGQGYEQY,TRBV27,TRBJ2-7
ASSLGGSQNTEAF,TRBV5-4,TRBJ1-1
ASSRGQRHTGELF,TRBV14,TRBJ2-2
ASSQMGRGSYGYT,TRBV3-1/TRBV3-2,TRBJ1-2
ASSDSGATYEQY,TRBV4-2,TRBJ2-7
ASSLAKRGGGHEQF,TRBV5-4,TRBJ2-1
ASSKTGEPYEQY,TRBV5-1,TRBJ2-7
ASSVEGGGSTDTQY,TRBV9,TRBJ2-3
ASSTGNGYT,TRBV6-5,TRBJ1-2
ASSQDYGRVNTEAF,TRBV14,TRBJ1-1
ASSKPDREDSTDTQY,TRBV7-8,TRBJ2-3
ASSEFLTGVSANSPLH,TRBV10-1,TRBJ1-6
ASSLGSGANYGYT,TRBV5-1,TRBJ1-2
ASSLFSGSGELF,TRBV11-2,TRBJ2-2
ASSRNRDRGQNEQY,TRBV4-1,TRBJ2-7
ASSLRGEGRSTEAF,TRBV19,TRBJ1-1
ASRKDRWNTEAF,TRBV10-2,TRBJ1-1
ASSPSGGRSLEAF,TRBV7-6,TRBJ1-1
ASSFRGKPNSPLH,TRBV11-2,TRBJ1-6
ASSPRQGTYEQY,TRBV19,TRBJ2-7
ASSQQGEETQY,TRBV18,TRBJ2-5
ASSAVGLAEDYEQY,TRBV2,TRBJ2-7
ASSLGQTFNYGYT,TRBV11-2,TRBJ1-2
ASSQAPALVL,TRBV3-1/TRBV3-2,TRBJ2-7
ASSPLTANTEAF,TRBV27,TRBJ1-1
ASSPNVDRDRAF,TRBV18,TRBJ1-1
ASSLGTGGFGLNTIY,TRBV5-1,TRBJ1-3
ASSGWDRNYGYT,TRBV10-2,TRBJ1-2
ASSLPATGSGNTIY,TRBV5-5,TRBJ1-3
ASRFGWGATNEKLF,TRBV28,TRBJ1-4
ATSDLGQDSRH,TRBV24-1,TRBJ2-5
ASSQDVGVTGNTIY,TRBV14,TRBJ1-3
ASSYLPGQGAYSPLH,TRBV6-4,TRBJ1-6
ASSTRQGSTDTQY,TRBV6-5,TRBJ2-3